A selection of T cell receptor beta chains follows, all from one sample in a study of PD-L1 blockade in urothelial cancer. Produced via immunoSEQ multiplex PCR; TCRdb's table is partial and in-frame only. There are 100,000 to 150,000 clones in the sample; about 82% occur only once, and 2% to 2.5% lies in the top ten. Here the sequenced sample was PBMCs, taken around atezolizumab (anti-PD-L1) treatment. Every receptor here comes from a middle-aged man with urothelial cancer. CDR3s include the opening cysteine and the closing phenylalanine or tryptophan. Each record gives: clone size, J gene, D gene, V gene, CDR3 protein, CDR3 DNA. A D gene is named only where the DNA matches it firmly. Clone size is not always given. Where it is, it says once, few, many or a class for expanded clones.

clone size: few; J gene: TRBJ2-5; D gene: -; V gene: TRBV7-8; CDR3 protein: CASSFEAGGETQYF; CDR3 DNA: TGTGCCAGCAGCTTCGAAGCGGGCGGAGAGACCCAGTACTTC
clone size: -; J gene: TRBJ1-2; D gene: TRBD1; V gene: TRBV5-1; CDR3 protein: CASSPGQPPYGYTF; CDR3 DNA: TGCGCCAGCAGCCCGGGACAGCCACCCTATGGCTACACCTTC
clone size: -; J gene: TRBJ2-2; D gene: TRBD2; V gene: TRBV2; CDR3 protein: CASSETGGSAGELFF; CDR3 DNA: TGTGCCAGCAGTGAAACGGGGGGGTCGGCCGGGGAGCTGTTTTTT
clone size: -; J gene: TRBJ1-1; D gene: -; V gene: TRBV6-6; CDR3 protein: CASTTNGGHEAFF; CDR3 DNA: TGTGCCAGCACCACGAATGGGGGCCATGAAGCTTTCTTT
clone size: -; J gene: TRBJ2-7; D gene: -; V gene: TRBV9; CDR3 protein: CASSVATGSSYEQYF; CDR3 DNA: TGTGCCAGCAGCGTAGCTACAGGGAGCTCCTACGAGCAGTACTTC
clone size: -; J gene: TRBJ2-2; D gene: TRBD2; V gene: TRBV28; CDR3 protein: CASSPRGRDTGELFF; CDR3 DNA: TGTGCCAGCAGTCCTCGGGGGAGGGACACCGGGGAGCTGTTTTTT
clone size: -; J gene: TRBJ2-1; D gene: TRBD2; V gene: TRBV28; CDR3 protein: CASSRLAGVNEQFF; CDR3 DNA: TGTGCCAGCAGTCGACTAGCGGGAGTTAATGAGCAGTTCTTC
clone size: -; J gene: TRBJ1-3; D gene: -; V gene: TRBV9; CDR3 protein: CASSVGGHPGNTIYF; CDR3 DNA: TGTGCCAGCAGCGTAGGGGGGCACCCTGGAAACACCATATATTTT
clone size: -; J gene: TRBJ2-7; D gene: TRBD2; V gene: TRBV7-9; CDR3 protein: CASSLGSGSSYEQYF; CDR3 DNA: TGTGCCAGCAGCTTAGGTAGCGGGAGCTCCTACGAGCAGTACTTC
clone size: -; J gene: TRBJ1-5; D gene: -; V gene: TRBV30; CDR3 protein: CAWSPPPHNQPQHF; CDR3 DNA: TGTGCCTGGAGCCCCCCCCCACATAATCAGCCCCAGCATTTT
clone size: -; J gene: TRBJ2-2; D gene: TRBD2; V gene: TRBV27; CDR3 protein: CASRLAGAGELFF; CDR3 DNA: TGTGCCAGCCGACTAGCGGGAGCCGGGGAGCTGTTTTTT
clone size: -; J gene: TRBJ2-3; D gene: TRBD2; V gene: TRBV6-6; CDR3 protein: CASLPAKRGSTDTQYF; CDR3 DNA: TGTGCCAGTTTACCTGCAAAGCGGGGTAGCACAGATACGCAGTATTTT
clone size: many; J gene: TRBJ2-3; D gene: -; V gene: TRBV30; CDR3 protein: CAWKMGRGTDTQYF; CDR3 DNA: TGTGCCTGGAAGATGGGCAGGGGCACAGATACGCAGTATTTT
clone size: once; J gene: TRBJ1-5; D gene: TRBD1; V gene: TRBV28; CDR3 protein: CASSSLAGGQPQHF; CDR3 DNA: TGTGCCAGCAGTTCCCTGGCAGGGGGCCAGCCCCAGCATTTT
clone size: -; J gene: TRBJ2-3; D gene: TRBD2; V gene: TRBV28; CDR3 protein: CAILAGIDTQYF; CDR3 DNA: TGTGCCATACTAGCGGGAATAGATACGCAGTATTTT
clone size: -; J gene: TRBJ2-1; D gene: TRBD2; V gene: TRBV27; CDR3 protein: CASSLSGRYYNEQFF; CDR3 DNA: TGTGCCAGCAGTTTAAGCGGGAGGTACTACAATGAGCAGTTCTTC
clone size: -; J gene: TRBJ2-5; D gene: TRBD1; V gene: TRBV6-5; CDR3 protein: CASGKGTDKETQYF; CDR3 DNA: TGTGCCAGCGGGAAAGGGACAGATAAAGAGACCCAGTACTTC
clone size: once; J gene: TRBJ1-6; D gene: -; V gene: TRBV30; CDR3 protein: CAWSATRVPLHF; CDR3 DNA: TGTGCCTGGAGTGCAACCCGGGTACCCCTCCACTTT
clone size: -; J gene: TRBJ2-1; D gene: -; V gene: TRBV11-3; CDR3 protein: CASSSGASSYNEQFF; CDR3 DNA: TGTGCCAGCAGCTCCGGAGCCAGCTCCTACAATGAGCAGTTCTTC
clone size: -; J gene: TRBJ2-4; D gene: -; V gene: TRBV6-5; CDR3 protein: CASTAQGTAKNIQYF; CDR3 DNA: TGTGCCAGCACGGCCCAGGGGACGGCCAAAAACATTCAGTACTTC
clone size: -; J gene: TRBJ2-1; D gene: TRBD2; V gene: TRBV7-9; CDR3 protein: CASSPGLADYNEQFF; CDR3 DNA: TGTGCCAGCAGCCCGGGACTAGCGGACTACAATGAGCAGTTCTTC
clone size: -; J gene: TRBJ2-1; D gene: -; V gene: TRBV12-5; CDR3 protein: CASGPGHNYNEQFF; CDR3 DNA: TGTGCTAGTGGCCCGGGACACAACTACAATGAGCAGTTCTTC
clone size: -; J gene: TRBJ2-7; D gene: TRBD2; V gene: TRBV27; CDR3 protein: CASSPKRESYEQYF; CDR3 DNA: TGTGCCAGCAGCCCCAAGCGGGAATCCTACGAGCAGTACTTC
clone size: -; J gene: TRBJ1-5; D gene: -; V gene: TRBV28; CDR3 protein: CASSLFRVSNQPQHF; CDR3 DNA: TGTGCCAGCAGTTTGTTCAGGGTGAGCAATCAGCCCCAGCATTTT
clone size: -; J gene: TRBJ2-5; D gene: -; V gene: TRBV18; CDR3 protein: CASSQQQETQYF; CDR3 DNA: TGTGCCAGCTCACAGCAACAAGAGACCCAGTACTTC
clone size: -; J gene: TRBJ2-1; D gene: TRBD2; V gene: TRBV5-1; CDR3 protein: CASSRGTSGSDEQFF; CDR3 DNA: TGCGCCAGCAGCCGCGGGACTAGCGGGAGCGATGAGCAGTTCTTC
clone size: once; J gene: TRBJ2-7; D gene: -; V gene: TRBV5-6; CDR3 protein: CASSLTSFTYEQYF; CDR3 DNA: TGTGCCAGCAGCTTGACTAGTTTTACCTACGAGCAGTACTTC
clone size: -; J gene: TRBJ2-5; D gene: -; V gene: TRBV6-5; CDR3 protein: CASSSGQVRQETQYF; CDR3 DNA: TGTGCCAGCAGTTCTGGGCAGGTACGACAAGAGACCCAGTACTTC
clone size: -; J gene: TRBJ1-5; D gene: -; V gene: TRBV7-9; CDR3 protein: CASSLVVGVNQPQHF; CDR3 DNA: TGTGCCAGCAGCTTAGTGGTAGGAGTCAATCAGCCCCAGCATTTT
clone size: once; J gene: TRBJ1-5; D gene: TRBD1; V gene: TRBV9; CDR3 protein: CASSAEQGAGQPQHF; CDR3 DNA: TGTGCCAGCAGCGCGGAACAGGGGGCAGGTCAGCCCCAGCATTTT
clone size: -; J gene: TRBJ1-1; D gene: -; V gene: TRBV5-1; CDR3 protein: CASSRRQANTEAFF; CDR3 DNA: TGCGCCAGCAGCAGGAGACAGGCGAACACTGAAGCTTTCTTT
clone size: many; J gene: TRBJ1-2; D gene: -; V gene: TRBV6-5; CDR3 protein: CASSSLDSGRAGYTF; CDR3 DNA: TGTGCCAGCAGTTCTCTCGATTCGGGAAGAGCTGGCTACACCTTC
clone size: -; J gene: TRBJ2-6; D gene: -; V gene: TRBV7-2; CDR3 protein: CASRLEVSGANVLTF; CDR3 DNA: TGTGCCAGCAGACTGGAGGTCTCTGGGGCCAACGTCCTGACTTTC
clone size: -; J gene: TRBJ1-1; D gene: TRBD1; V gene: TRBV10-3; CDR3 protein: CAISSGTGNTEAFF; CDR3 DNA: TGTGCCATCAGTTCTGGGACAGGGAACACTGAAGCTTTCTTT
clone size: -; J gene: TRBJ2-3; D gene: TRBD2; V gene: TRBV9; CDR3 protein: CASSGPSGRGTDTQYF; CDR3 DNA: TGTGCCAGCAGCGGGCCTAGCGGGAGAGGCACAGATACGCAGTATTTT
clone size: -; J gene: TRBJ2-7; D gene: TRBD1; V gene: TRBV5-3; CDR3 protein: CARSPTMGQDSYEQYF; CDR3 DNA: TGTGCCAGAAGCCCCACGATGGGACAGGACTCCTACGAGCAGTACTTC
clone size: -; J gene: TRBJ2-7; D gene: TRBD1; V gene: TRBV6-1; CDR3 protein: CASSDAVDRAYEQYF; CDR3 DNA: TGTGCCAGCAGTGATGCCGTGGACAGGGCCTACGAGCAGTACTTC
clone size: once; J gene: TRBJ1-1; D gene: -; V gene: TRBV27; CDR3 protein: CASSPRTGGNTEAFF; CDR3 DNA: TGTGCCAGCAGCCCCAGAACGGGTGGGAACACTGAAGCTTTCTTT
clone size: -; J gene: TRBJ2-3; D gene: -; V gene: TRBV5-1; CDR3 protein: CASSRLGAGGDTQYF; CDR3 DNA: TGCGCCAGCAGCCGGTTGGGGGCTGGGGGAGATACGCAGTATTTT
clone size: -; J gene: TRBJ2-1; D gene: -; V gene: TRBV7-9; CDR3 protein: CASTLSNEQFF; CDR3 DNA: TGTGCCAGCACCCTCTCCAATGAGCAGTTCTTC
clone size: once; J gene: TRBJ2-7; D gene: TRBD2; V gene: TRBV7-2; CDR3 protein: CASSSSGRSYEQYF; CDR3 DNA: TGTGCCAGCAGCTCTAGCGGGAGGTCCTACGAGCAGTACTTC
clone size: -; J gene: TRBJ2-7; D gene: TRBD2; V gene: TRBV27; CDR3 protein: CASSTSGYEQYF; CDR3 DNA: TGTGCCAGCAGTACTAGCGGCTACGAGCAGTACTTC
clone size: once; J gene: TRBJ2-5; D gene: -; V gene: TRBV29-1; CDR3 protein: CSVVPRREETQYF; CDR3 DNA: TGCAGCGTTGTACCACGGAGAGAAGAGACCCAGTACTTC
clone size: -; J gene: TRBJ1-2; D gene: -; V gene: TRBV18; CDR3 protein: CASSPGLDYGYTF; CDR3 DNA: TGTGCCAGCTCACCAGGGCTCGACTATGGCTACACCTTC
clone size: -; J gene: TRBJ2-1; D gene: -; V gene: TRBV5-1; CDR3 protein: CASSLDGRSYNEQFF; CDR3 DNA: TGCGCCAGCAGCTTGGATGGGAGATCCTACAATGAGCAGTTCTTC
clone size: once; J gene: TRBJ2-1; D gene: TRBD2; V gene: TRBV15; CDR3 protein: CATSRVFLAGGPYNEQFF; CDR3 DNA: TGTGCCACCAGCAGAGTCTTCCTAGCGGGCGGGCCCTACAATGAGCAGTTCTTC
clone size: -; J gene: TRBJ1-3; D gene: -; V gene: TRBV19; CDR3 protein: CASSPDSAGNTIYF; CDR3 DNA: TGTGCCAGTAGCCCTGACAGTGCTGGAAACACCATATATTTT
clone size: -; J gene: TRBJ1-3; D gene: -; V gene: TRBV9; CDR3 protein: CASSEGDRDTIYF; CDR3 DNA: TGTGCCAGCAGCGAAGGGGATAGGGACACCATATATTTT
clone size: -; J gene: TRBJ2-1; D gene: TRBD1; V gene: TRBV9; CDR3 protein: CASSVAPGTGYNEQFF; CDR3 DNA: TGTGCCAGCAGCGTAGCTCCCGGGACAGGATACAATGAGCAGTTCTTC
clone size: -; J gene: TRBJ2-1; D gene: TRBD2; V gene: TRBV27; CDR3 protein: CASRGLAGVGGEQFF; CDR3 DNA: TGTGCCAGCAGAGGACTAGCGGGAGTAGGGGGTGAGCAGTTCTTC
clone size: -; J gene: TRBJ1-1; D gene: TRBD1; V gene: TRBV6-5; CDR3 protein: CASSSQGRNTEAFF; CDR3 DNA: TGTGCCAGCAGTTCACAGGGGAGGAACACTGAAGCTTTCTTT
clone size: -; J gene: TRBJ2-7; D gene: TRBD1; V gene: TRBV11-2; CDR3 protein: CASSLGQGPYEQYF; CDR3 DNA: TGTGCCAGCAGCTTAGGACAGGGGCCCTACGAGCAGTACTTC